These 30 T cell receptor beta chains share one sample of origin, sequenced in a study of response to subunit inactivated influenza vaccine. MiXCR, run by TCRdb on the RT-PCR reads, gives a single entry per CDR3 protein. The table has more than 700,000 distinct CDR3 sequences, approximately 21% seen once. The material was PBMCs from blood, obtained around 5 days after vaccination. Receptors were obtained from a man aged 45 to 65 who received an inactivated influenza vaccine.

This clonotype has a handful of counts. The rearrangement uses TRBV7-2 and TRBJ2-3; D ambiguous. Germline CDR1 reads SGHTA; CDR2 reads FQGNSA. V lost 6 bases and J lost 6, with 22 bases in between. The CDR3 has 16 residues. Written as DNA, the CDR3 is TGTGCCAGCAGTCTAATCGCCGGGTCCTATCGGGATACGCAGTATTTT. Its translation: CASSLIAGSYRDTQYF.

This sequence joins TRBV10-3 and TRBJ2-7, with D perhaps matching TRBD1 (6 bases). The CDR3 loop spans 12 amino acids. The V and J ends lost 9 bases and 3 bases respectively, with 12 bases between them. Germline V gene sequence: CDR1 ENHRY, CDR2 SYGVKD. The CDR3 sequence: CAIGGNIYEQYF. The CDR3 nucleotides are TGTGCCATAGGGGGAAATATCTACGAGCAGTACTTC.

This clonotype was detected a few times. The V and J genes are TRBV6-5 and TRBJ2-3; no definite D call. The V end lost 0 bases, the J end lost 14 bases, and 12 bases lay between the germline ends. Looked up from germline, CDR1 is MNHEY and CDR2 is SVGAGI. CDR3 length: 12 residues. The CDR3: CASSYSRTPRYF. As DNA, the CDR3 is TGTGCCAGCAGTTACTCACGGACCCCTCGGTATTTT.

This clonotype has just a few counts. The chain has TRBV7-9 and TRBJ2-2; D may be TRBD2 (5 bases). V was clipped by 4 bases and J by 4 bases, with 10 bases between them. There are 14 residues in the CDR3. Germline lookup yields CDR1 SEHNR and CDR2 FQNEAQ (reference sequence). CDR3 in DNA: TGTGCCAGCAGCTCGGGGTCCCGCACCGGGGAGCTGTTTTTT. This sequence encodes CASSSGSRTGELFF. The entire variable domain, with the rest obtained from reference TRBV7-9 and TRBJ2-2, is as follows: DTGVSQNPRHKITKRGQNVTFRCDPISEHNRLYWYRQTLGQGPEFLTYFQNEAQLEKSRLLSDRFSAERPKGSFSTLEIQRTEQGDSAMYLCASSSGSRTGELFFGEGSRLTVL.

The sample holds many counts of this clonotype. The chain has TRBV29-1 and TRBJ2-1; TRBD1 might be the D (5 bases). V was trimmed by 2 bases and J by 10 bases, leaving 12 bases between them. This CDR3 is built from 12 residues. Per germline, CDR1 SQVTM and CDR2 ANQGSEA. The CDR3 coding sequence is TGCAGCGTTGAAAAGGGGTTCGGGGAGCAGTTCTTC. As protein: CSVEKGFGEQFF.

This clonotype has a handful of counts. This chain uses TRBV4-3 with TRBJ2-1, with 8 bases identical to TRBD1. The CDR3 contains 15 residues. Per the germline V gene, CDR1 is LGHNA and CDR2 is YSLEER. With 0 bases clipped from V and 6 bases from J, the junction kept 4 bases outside the gene matches. Here the CDR3 DNA reads TGCGCCAGCAGCCAAGACCCCGACAGGGGCAATGAGCAGTTCTTC. Protein product: CASSQDPDRGNEQFF.

This CDR3 reads CASSQNRGITYEQYF. The CDR3 coding sequence is TGCGCCAGCAGCCAGAACAGGGGAATCACCTACGAGCAGTACTTC. This chain links TRBV4-3 with TRBJ2-7; 7 nucleotides match TRBD1. The CDR3 sequence is 15 residues long. V lost 3 bases and J lost 2; bases outside the gene matches: 7. The germline gives CDR1 LGHNA, CDR2 YSLEER.

This clonotype was seen once. The J gene is TRBJ2-7, the V gene TRBV5-4; TRBD1 agrees at 11 bases. CDR3 length: 14 amino acids. V was clipped by 4 bases and J by 4 bases; unmatched bases: 4. In germline, CDR1 is SGHNT, CDR2 YYREEE (reference sequence). The CDR3 DNA sequence: TGTGCCAGCAGCGCGGGACAGGGGGAGTACGAGCAGTACTTC. Translating gives CASSAGQGEYEQYF.

As regards this clonotype: Germline and junction disagree at one end, which may indicate a read error. The gene calls are TRBV5-5 and TRBJ2-7; 9 nucleotides line up with TRBD1. Germline V gives CDR1 SGHKS, CDR2 YYEKEE (reference sequence). The CDR3 sequence is 15 residues long. The CDR3 sequence: CARSLARRTGAEQYF. As DNA, the CDR3 is TGTGCCAGAAGCTTGGCCCGAAGGACAGGGGCCGAGCAGTACTTC. The full variable domain, its missing parts supplied by reference TRBV5-5 and TRBJ2-7, is DAGVTQSPTHLIKTRGQQVTLRCSPISGHKSVSWYQQVLGQGPQFIFQYYEKEERGRGNFPDRFSARQFPNYSSELNVNALLLGDSALYLCARSLARRTGAEQYFGPGTRLTVT.

The chain joins TRBV28 to TRBJ1-1, with TRBD1 identical over 8 bases. CDR1 and CDR2 (germline): MDHEN, SYDVKM. CDR3 length: 15 residues. The V and J ends lost 8 bases and 1 base, in that order; junction bases with no gene match: 9. This CDR3 reads CASPRPGTGNTEAFF. In DNA form, the CDR3 reads TGTGCCAGCCCTCGTCCCGGGACAGGGAACACTGAAGCTTTCTTT.

This clonotype was detected many times. This sequence joins TRBV6-2 or TRBV6-3 and TRBJ1-5; D gene uncertain. Germline CDR1 and CDR2: MNHEY and SVGEGT. The CDR3 has 12 amino acids. V lost 2 bases, J lost 4 bases, and 3 bases lay in between. As DNA, the CDR3 is TGTGCCAGCAGTTACGGTAATCAGCCCCAGCATTTT. As protein: CASSYGNQPQHF.

This clonotype has a count of ten or more. The rearrangement links TRBV12-3 or TRBV12-4 to TRBJ2-2; D may be TRBD2 (6 bases). This CDR3 comprises 12 residues. The ends were cut back, 6 bases at V and 6 bases at J, with 8 bases in the middle. The CDR3 DNA reads as TGTGCCAGCAGGGAGGGGTCCGGGGAGCTGTTTTTT. It is translated as CASREGSGELFF.

The rearrangement joins TRBV12-3 or TRBV12-4 to TRBJ1-2, with D tentatively TRBD1 (6 bases). The CDR3 totals 13 residues. The ends were cut back, 6 bases at V and 3 bases at J, with 11 bases in the middle. In DNA form, the CDR3 reads TGTGCCAGCAGCCGCGCAGGGGACTATGGCTACACCTTC. As protein: CASSRAGDYGYTF.

This sequence joins TRBV11-2 and TRBJ2-4; TRBD2 might be the D (5 bases). This CDR3 is 20 amino acids long. Germline CDR1 SGHAT, CDR2 FQNNGV. V lost 5 bases and J 0 bases, leaving 26 bases between the germline ends. CDR3 amino acids: CASSPRGLGVSRLAKNIQYF. For the CDR3, the DNA is TGTGCCAGCAGCCCACGAGGCCTCGGGGTCTCCCGGCTAGCCAAAAACATTCAGTACTTC.

The rearrangement joins TRBV29-1 to TRBJ1-2; 8 positions agree with TRBD1. The CDR3 sequence is 12 residues long. CDR1 SQVTM and CDR2 ANQGSEA come from the germline V gene. The DNA of the CDR3 is TGCAGTACAGGACAGGGTAAACTTGGCTACACCTTC. Amino acid sequence: CSTGQGKLGYTF.

This clonotype appeared a few times. The genes are TRBV5-5 and TRBJ2-5; possibly TRBD1 or TRBD2 for D (5 bases each). This CDR3 is built from 14 residues. Germline-derived CDR1 and CDR2 are SGHKS and YYEKEE (reference sequence). The ends were cut back, 4 bases at V and 9 bases at J, with 19 bases in the middle. The CDR3 reads CASSGGRREVAQYF. The CDR3 DNA is TGTGCCAGCAGCGGGGGACGCCGAGAGGTGGCCCAGTACTTC.

The V call is TRBV5-6, the J call TRBJ2-6; the D is unclear. V lost 4 bases and J lost 4, with 6 bases in between. Germline V gene lookup returns CDR1 SGHDT and CDR2 YYEEEE. CDR3 length: 13 amino acids. CDR3 protein: CASSVLGANVLTF. The CDR3, as DNA: TGTGCCAGCAGCGTGCTCGGGGCCAACGTCCTGACTTTC.

The chain recombines TRBV29-1 with TRBJ2-1; the match to TRBD2 covers 7 bases. Trimming cost V 1 base and J 3 bases; bases outside gene matches: 6. CDR3 length equals 15 residues. In germline, CDR1 is SQVTM, CDR2 ANQGSEA. The CDR3 reads CSVEGWRENYNEQFF. The CDR3 nucleotides read TGCAGCGTTGAAGGTTGGCGGGAGAACTACAATGAGCAGTTCTTC.

The table lists this clonotype with many counts. This chain joins TRBV5-1 and TRBJ1-5; D is perhaps TRBD1 (5 bases). Germline values: CDR1 SGHRS, CDR2 YFSETQ. The germline V and J ends were trimmed by 2 bases and 9 bases, with 15 bases remaining between them. This CDR3 is 14 amino acids long. CDR3 DNA sequence: TGCGCCAGCAGCTTCAAAGGGGTGGATGGGCCCCAGCATTTT. It codes for CASSFKGVDGPQHF.

The chain joins TRBV20-1 to TRBJ2-1; TRBD2 is a possible D gene (6 bases). CDR3 length: 15 residues. Germline V CDR1 and CDR2: DFQATT, SNEGSKA (reference sequence). Trimming pared 1 base from V and 9 bases from J, leaving 19 bases between. This CDR3 reads CSARGDSLRFGEQFF. In DNA form, the CDR3 reads TGCAGTGCTAGAGGGGACTCCCTCCGGTTTGGTGAGCAGTTCTTC.

V and J are TRBV9 and TRBJ1-1; D unclear. The V end was cut by 4 bases, the J end by 1 base, with 17 bases between. Per germline, CDR1 SGDLS and CDR2 YYNGEE. The CDR3 covers 16 residues. The CDR3 bases are TGTGCCAGCAGCAACCCAACCCCAGGACCGAACACTGAAGCTTTCTTT. This codes for CASSNPTPGPNTEAFF.

This chain uses TRBV6-5 with TRBJ1-6; no clear D gene. V lost 4 bases and J 9 bases, leaving 16 bases between the germline ends. Germline CDR1 reads MNHEY; CDR2 reads SVGAGI. The CDR3 has 15 residues. The CDR3 region has the DNA TGTGCCAGCAGTTCCACCCGAGGGCGGGGTTCACCCCTCCACTTT. Residues: CASSSTRGRGSPLHF.

The V gene is TRBV24-1, the J gene TRBJ2-3, with D perhaps given as TRBD1 or TRBD2 (5 bases each). This CDR3 has 16 amino acids. CDR1 and CDR2 from the germline V gene are KGHDR and SFDVKD. The V gene lost 4 bases and the J gene lost 5 bases, with 18 bases spanning the gap. The DNA of the CDR3 is TGTGCCACCAGTGACCGGCAGGGTGGTGGGAGAGATACGCAGTATTTT. Translated, it gives CATSDRQGGGRDTQYF.

The sample holds a few counts of this clonotype. The chain has TRBV20-1 and TRBJ1-1; 7 bases agree with TRBD1. V gave up 5 bases and J gave up 5 bases; unmatched junction bases: 8. This CDR3 region has 13 residues. Germline values: CDR1 DFQATT, CDR2 SNEGSKA (reference sequence). The CDR3 DNA follows: TGCAGTGCTGCGAGGGACAGATCAACTGAAGCTTTCTTT. This codes for CSAARDRSTEAFF.

This clonotype was counted between two and nine times. The rearrangement uses TRBV20-1 and TRBJ2-3; TRBD2 aligns across 7 bases. V lost 3 bases and J lost 0; bases outside the gene matches: 12. The CDR3 contains 17 residues. Germline loops: CDR1 DFQATT, CDR2 SNEGSKA (reference sequence). The CDR3 spells CSASGRSRMTSTDTQYF. In DNA form, the CDR3 reads TGCAGTGCTAGCGGGAGGTCTCGAATGACTAGCACAGATACGCAGTATTTT.

The gene calls are TRBV6-5 and TRBJ2-7; the D is unclear. Trimming cost V 9 bases and J 3 bases, with 9 bases left between them. The germline gives CDR1 MNHEY, CDR2 SVGAGI. The CDR3 is 11 amino acids. DNA of the CDR3: TGTGCCAGTCTGCAGTTCTACGAGCAGTACTTC. Translation: CASLQFYEQYF.

This chain connects TRBV18 to TRBJ1-1; D is unresolved. The CDR3 spans 16 residues. The germline V gene encodes CDR1 KGHSH and CDR2 LQKENI. The ends were cut back, 3 bases at V and 1 base at J, with 15 bases in the middle. The CDR3 sequence is CASSPEMGRANTEAFF. CDR3 in DNA: TGTGCCAGCTCACCGGAAATGGGAAGGGCGAACACTGAAGCTTTCTTT.

The chain joins TRBV4-2 to TRBJ2-2; the D gene is possibly TRBD2 (6 bases). CDR3 length: 18 residues. The germline CDR1 and CDR2 sequences are LGHNA and YNFKEQ. The V and J ends lost 3 bases and 7 bases respectively, with 24 bases between them. CDR3 in amino acids: CASSQAIRTNWRGGELFF. The CDR3 nucleotides read TGTGCCAGCAGCCAGGCGATACGGACTAACTGGCGGGGCGGGGAGCTGTTTTTT.

The chain employs TRBV4-1 and TRBJ2-3, with unresolved D. Trimming stripped 3 bases from V and 6 bases from J, with 7 bases between. Germline lookup yields CDR1 MGHRA and CDR2 YSYEKL. The length of the CDR3 is 12 residues. CDR3 coding DNA: TGCGCCAGCAGCCAGCCTCGTGATACGCAGTATTTT. Translating it yields CASSQPRDTQYF.

The rearrangement joins TRBV9 to TRBJ2-2, with D perhaps matching TRBD1 (6 bases). V was trimmed by 1 base and J by 2 bases, leaving 9 bases between them. The germline V gene encodes CDR1 SGDLS and CDR2 YYNGEE. The CDR3 has 15 amino acids. In DNA, the CDR3 is TGTGCCAGCAGCGTAATACAGGGTAACACCGGGGAGCTGTTTTTT. Translated: CASSVIQGNTGELFF.